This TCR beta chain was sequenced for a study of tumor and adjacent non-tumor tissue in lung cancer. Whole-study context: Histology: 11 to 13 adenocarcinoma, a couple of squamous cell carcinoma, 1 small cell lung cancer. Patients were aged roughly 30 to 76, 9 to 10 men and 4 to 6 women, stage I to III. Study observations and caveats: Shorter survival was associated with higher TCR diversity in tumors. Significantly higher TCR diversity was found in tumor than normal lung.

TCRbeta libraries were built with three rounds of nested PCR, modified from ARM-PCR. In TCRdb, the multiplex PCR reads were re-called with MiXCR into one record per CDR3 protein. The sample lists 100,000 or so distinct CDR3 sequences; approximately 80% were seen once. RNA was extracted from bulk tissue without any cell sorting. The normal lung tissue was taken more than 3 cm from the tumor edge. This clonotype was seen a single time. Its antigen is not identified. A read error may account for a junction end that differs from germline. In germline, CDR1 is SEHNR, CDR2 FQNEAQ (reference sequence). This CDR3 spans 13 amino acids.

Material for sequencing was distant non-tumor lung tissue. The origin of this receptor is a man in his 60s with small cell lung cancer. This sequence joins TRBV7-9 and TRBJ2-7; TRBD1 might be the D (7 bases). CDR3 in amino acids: CASSGGTVFEQYF. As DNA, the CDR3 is TGCGCCAGCAGCGGAGGGACAGTCTTCGAGCAGTACTTC.